The sequence of this T cell receptor (beta chain) was determined in a study of cytomegalovirus exposure and HLA in healthy donors. Study overall: The 120 or so validation repertoires used a platform that matched the one used for the 500 to 700 first-cohort repertoires, as a later analysis reported. Overall study results and limits: Under in vitro conditions, a few CMV-associated chains were confirmed as specific for CMV antigens. A list of around 150 TCR beta chains associated with cytomegalovirus was given. High sensitivity and specificity were reportedly achieved when the classifier diagnosed cytomegalovirus status.

Assay: immunoSEQ multiplex PCR; the TCRdb copy retains only in-frame clones and omits some. The sample has around 230,000 clones; about 90% are singletons. This clone was counted a single time. Its antigen is unknown. Sequenced input: PBMCs. The sequence came from a woman in her thirties in good health and CMV-seropositive.

The CDR3 DNA follows: TGTGCCAGCAGCTTGGTCGGGGGGTTCTCTGGAAACACCATATATTTT. Translating it yields CASSLVGGFSGNTIYF. The V gene is TRBV5-4, the J gene TRBJ1-3, with D perhaps matching TRBD1 (5 bases). The ends were cut back, 0 bases at V and 0 bases at J, with 10 bases in the middle. This CDR3 has 16 residues. The germline CDR1 and CDR2 sequences are SGHNT and YYREEE (reference sequence).